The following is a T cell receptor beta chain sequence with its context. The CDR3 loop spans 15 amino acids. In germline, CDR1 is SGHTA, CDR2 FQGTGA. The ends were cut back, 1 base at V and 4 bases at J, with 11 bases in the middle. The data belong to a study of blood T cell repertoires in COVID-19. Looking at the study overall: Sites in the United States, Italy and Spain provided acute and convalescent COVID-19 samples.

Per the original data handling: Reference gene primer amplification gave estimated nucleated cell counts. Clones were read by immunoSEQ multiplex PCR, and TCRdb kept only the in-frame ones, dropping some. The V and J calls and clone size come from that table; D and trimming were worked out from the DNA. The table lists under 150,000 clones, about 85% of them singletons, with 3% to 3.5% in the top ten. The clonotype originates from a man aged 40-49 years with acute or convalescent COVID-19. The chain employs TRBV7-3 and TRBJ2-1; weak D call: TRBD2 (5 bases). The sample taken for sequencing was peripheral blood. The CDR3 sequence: CASSLNGAAYNEQFF. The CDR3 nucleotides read TGTGCCAGCAGCTTAAACGGAGCGGCTTACAATGAGCAGTTCTTC.